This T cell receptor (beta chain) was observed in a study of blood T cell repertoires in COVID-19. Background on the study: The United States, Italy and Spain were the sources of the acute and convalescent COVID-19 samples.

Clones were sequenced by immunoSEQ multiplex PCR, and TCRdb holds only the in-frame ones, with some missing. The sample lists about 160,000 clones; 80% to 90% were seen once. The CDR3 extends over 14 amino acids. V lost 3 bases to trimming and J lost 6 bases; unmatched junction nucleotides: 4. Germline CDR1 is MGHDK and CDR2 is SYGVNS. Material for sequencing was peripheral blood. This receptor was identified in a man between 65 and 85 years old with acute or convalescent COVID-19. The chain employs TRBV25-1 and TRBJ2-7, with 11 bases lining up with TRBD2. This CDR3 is CASSDSGTSGEQYF. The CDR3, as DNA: TGTGCCAGCAGTGATTCAGGGACTAGCGGCGAGCAGTACTTC.